A selection of T cell receptor beta chains follows, all from one sample in a study of blood T cell repertoires in COVID-19. TCRdb keeps only in-frame clones here, not all; method: immunoSEQ multiplex PCR. The sample has approximately 210,000 clones; 85% to 90% are singletons. The sequenced sample was peripheral blood. These TCRs come from a man aged 18 to 30 with active or convalescent COVID-19. The CDR3 runs from the conserved cysteine through the conserved F or W. A D gene is named only where the DNA matches it firmly. Where a row states a size, it is once, few, many or the class of an expanded clone; other rows omit it.

clone size	V gene	D gene	CDR3 length	J gene	CDR3 DNA	CDR3 protein
few	TRBV4-1	TRBD1	16	TRBJ1-2	TGCGCCAGCAGCCAAGCCCAGGGGGCACTGGGGTATGGCTACACCTTC	CASSQAQGALGYGYTF
.	TRBV5-1	.	12	TRBJ1-2	TGCGCCAGCAGCTTGGAAGGGGTGAGCTACACCTTC	CASSLEGVSYTF
.	TRBV25-1	TRBD2	18	TRBJ2-3	TGTGCCAGCAGTGGGGGACTAGCGGGAGGTTCTAGCACAGATACGCAGTATTTT	CASSGGLAGGSSTDTQYF
.	TRBV27	TRBD2	14	TRBJ2-7	TGTGCCAGCAGTACCCTGGCAGCGGGGCACGAGCAGTACTTC	CASSTLAAGHEQYF
.	TRBV29-1	.	12	TRBJ1-1	TGCAGCGTTGGACAGTTGAACACTGAAGCTTTCTTT	CSVGQLNTEAFF
few	TRBV25-1	TRBD1	15	TRBJ2-7	TGTGCCAGCAGTGGAAAAGGGGGCTCTTCCTCCGAGCAGTACTTC	CASSGKGGSSSEQYF
once	TRBV6-2/TRBV6-3	TRBD2	17	TRBJ2-3	TGTGCCAGCAGTTACTCGACTAGCGGGAGCTCGTCAGATACGCAGTATTTT	CASSYSTSGSSSDTQYF
.	TRBV7-8	.	13	TRBJ2-1	TGTGCCAGCAGCTTATACCGGGACAATGAGCAGTTCTTC	CASSLYRDNEQFF
.	TRBV5-4	.	18	TRBJ2-6	TGTGCCAGCAGCTGGCGGGCCAGGGGCCGCTCTGGGGCCAACGTCCTGACTTTC	CASSWRARGRSGANVLTF
.	TRBV10-3	TRBD1	16	TRBJ2-7	TGTGCCATCCGGACGACGCGGGACAGGGTCTCCTACGAGCAGTACTTC	CAIRTTRDRVSYEQYF
.	TRBV3-1/TRBV3-2	TRBD1	13	TRBJ1-1	TGTGCCAGCAGTCGACAGGGCAACACTGAAGCTTTCTTT	CASSRQGNTEAFF
.	TRBV5-1	.	15	TRBJ1-1	TGCGCCAGCAGCCCCCCGACAGAAATGAACACTGAAGCTTTCTTT	CASSPPTEMNTEAFF
once	TRBV7-8	TRBD1	14	TRBJ2-7	TGTGCCAGCAGCTCACGACAGGGCACCTACGAGCAGTACTTC	CASSSRQGTYEQYF
.	TRBV11-3	TRBD1	16	TRBJ1-5	TGTGCCAGCAGCTTTATAAGGGACAGAGCTAATCAGCCCCAGCATTTT	CASSFIRDRANQPQHF
.	TRBV6-1	TRBD1	17	TRBJ1-2	TGTGCCAGCAGTGGGAGGACAGGGGTGGGCCGTCGATATGGCTACACCTTC	CASSGRTGVGRRYGYTF
.	TRBV6-4	.	15	TRBJ2-1	TGTGCCAGCAGTTCAAGTGGCAGCTCCTACAATGAGCAGTTCTTC	CASSSSGSSYNEQFF
few	TRBV28	TRBD1	14	TRBJ1-5	TGTGCCAGCACCCGAGGACAGGGTAGTCAGCCCCAGCATTTT	CASTRGQGSQPQHF
few	TRBV10-1	.	14	TRBJ1-4	TGCGCCAGCCCCGCGGGGACAACTAATGAAAAACTGTTTTTT	CASPAGTTNEKLFF
.	TRBV28	TRBD2	14	TRBJ2-5	TGTGCCAGCAGAAGAGCGGGAGACGGAGAGACCCAGTACTTC	CASRRAGDGETQYF
few	TRBV25-1	.	11	TRBJ1-2	TGTGCCAGCGGGTACAGGGATGGCTACACCTTC	CASGYRDGYTF
.	TRBV5-8	TRBD1	15	TRBJ1-4	TGTGCCAGCAGCACGTCCGGGACAGTTAATGAAAAACTGTTTTTT	CASSTSGTVNEKLFF
.	TRBV4-3	TRBD2	15	TRBJ2-1	TGCGCCAGCAGCCAAGAAGGAGCGGGAGGGGATGAGCAGTTCTTC	CASSQEGAGGDEQFF
.	TRBV28	TRBD1	15	TRBJ2-7	TGTGCCAGCAACCCGGGACAGGGTAATTCCTACGAGCAGTACTTC	CASNPGQGNSYEQYF
.	TRBV2	TRBD1	12	TRBJ1-3	TGCGCCGACAGGGGGCCTGGAAACACCATATATTTT	CADRGPGNTIYF
.	TRBV27	TRBD2	14	TRBJ2-7	TGTGCCAGCAGTAGAGGGACTAGCGACTACGAGCAGTACTTC	CASSRGTSDYEQYF
.	TRBV12-3/TRBV12-4	.	13	TRBJ1-1	TGTGCCAGCAGTTACAGGGTGAACACTGAAGCTTTCTTT	CASSYRVNTEAFF
.	TRBV6-6	TRBD1	15	TRBJ1-5	TGTGCCAGCAGACCTCAGGGGGTTGCAAATCAGCCCCAGCATTTT	CASRPQGVANQPQHF
.	TRBV6-5	.	14	TRBJ2-5	TGTGCCAGCAGTTATCAGGGATACTTAGAGACCCAGTACTTC	CASSYQGYLETQYF
.	TRBV7-6	.	19	TRBJ1-3	TGTGCCAGCAGCTTACGGAGTGAACACTCCTCTTACTCTGGAAACACCATATATTTT	CASSLRSEHSSYSGNTIYF
.	TRBV7-9	TRBD1	17	TRBJ1-1	TGTGCCAGCAGCTTGGGACCGGACAGGGGATGGGCCACTGAAGCTTTCTTT	CASSLGPDRGWATEAFF
once	TRBV5-3	TRBD1	15	TRBJ1-1	TGTGCCAGAAGCTTGCAGGGGGTTTCGGACACTGAAGCTTTCTTT	CARSLQGVSDTEAFF
.	TRBV6-5	.	15	TRBJ1-5	TGTGCCAGCAGTTCCCCCGCCGCGGGCGGTCAGCCCCAGCATTTT	CASSSPAAGGQPQHF
.	TRBV30	TRBD2	15	TRBJ2-7	TGTGCCTGGAGTGCACTTTTCGGGAGGGACTACGAGCAGTACTTC	CAWSALFGRDYEQYF
once	TRBV27	TRBD1	15	TRBJ2-7	TGTGCCAGCAGCGCGCACAGGGGGCCTCTGGACGAGCAGTACTTC	CASSAHRGPLDEQYF
.	TRBV19	.	12	TRBJ1-1	TGTGCAGCTGGGAGACGAAACACTGAAGCTTTCTTT	CAAGRRNTEAFF
.	TRBV10-3	TRBD1	12	TRBJ1-2	TGTGCCATCAGCGGGACAGGAGATGGCTACACCTTC	CAISGTGDGYTF
.	TRBV27	TRBD2	14	TRBJ2-3	TGTGCCAGCAGGGGACTAGCGGTGATAGATACGCAGTATTTT	CASRGLAVIDTQYF
.	TRBV5-4	.	14	TRBJ2-7	TGCGCCAGCAATGCGGACGGGAGCTCCGCCGAGCAGTACTTC	CASNADGSSAEQYF
.	TRBV29-1	.	12	TRBJ2-1	TGCAGCGTTACTGAACAGGGCGATGAGCAGTTCTTC	CSVTEQGDEQFF
.	TRBV27	.	15	TRBJ1-6	TGTGCCAGCAGTTCAATGACTGATGCTAATTCACCCCTCCACTTT	CASSSMTDANSPLHF
.	TRBV5-1	.	15	TRBJ1-1	TGCGCCAGCAGCTTGGAAGCAGGGGTGAACACTGAAGCTTTCTTT	CASSLEAGVNTEAFF
.	TRBV19	.	14	TRBJ2-5	TGTGCCAGTAGTATAGTCGTGGGCCAAAAGACCCAGTACTTC	CASSIVVGQKTQYF
few	TRBV9	TRBD1	15	TRBJ1-2	TGTGCCAGCAGCGCAGATGGGACAGGGCTGTATGGCTACACCTTC	CASSADGTGLYGYTF
.	TRBV30	.	14	TRBJ2-7	TGTGCCTGGGGCAGGGTTACCGTCTCCTACGAGCAGTACTTC	CAWGRVTVSYEQYF
.	TRBV7-9	TRBD1	18	TRBJ1-1	TGTGCCAGCAGCTCCCGAGGTCCCCCGGGACAGGGTAACACTGAAGCTTTCTTT	CASSSRGPPGQGNTEAFF
.	TRBV6-5	.	14	TRBJ1-3	TGTGCCAGCAGTAGCACGGGACACGGAAACACCATATATTTT	CASSSTGHGNTIYF
.	TRBV18	TRBD1	16	TRBJ1-1	TGTGCCAGCTCTCAATCGACAGGGTGGCTGAACACTGAAGCTTTCTTT	CASSQSTGWLNTEAFF
.	TRBV28	.	14	TRBJ1-1	TGTGCCAGCAGTTTAGGGCAGGGTGGCACTGAAGCTTTCTTT	CASSLGQGGTEAFF
.	TRBV28	.	15	TRBJ2-7	TGTGCCAGCAGTAGGAGGGGCTCGGGCTCCTACGAGCAGTACTTC	CASSRRGSGSYEQYF
.	TRBV12-3/TRBV12-4	.	11	TRBJ1-2	TGTGCCAGCAGTTGGGCCTATGGCTACACCTTC	CASSWAYGYTF
.	TRBV11-1	TRBD2	15	TRBJ2-1	TGTGCCAGCAGCTACGCGCGGGGGACCCACAATGAGCAGTTCTTC	CASSYARGTHNEQFF
.	TRBV30	.	13	TRBJ1-3	TGTGCCTCGGTACGCGACAGGGGAAACACCATATATTTT	CASVRDRGNTIYF
few	TRBV11-2	.	13	TRBJ1-3	TGTGCCAGCAGCTTAGTACGGTCTGACACCATATATTTT	CASSLVRSDTIYF
.	TRBV2	TRBD1	14	TRBJ2-1	TGTGCCATCCCAGGACAGGCCTCCTACAATGAGCAGTTCTTC	CAIPGQASYNEQFF
.	TRBV29-1	TRBD2	15	TRBJ2-7	TGCAGCGTAAGGGCTAGCGGGAGTCCAGCCTACGAGCAGTACTTC	CSVRASGSPAYEQYF
.	TRBV28	.	12	TRBJ1-2	TGTGCCAGCAGTTTTTATGCAGATGGCTACACCTTC	CASSFYADGYTF